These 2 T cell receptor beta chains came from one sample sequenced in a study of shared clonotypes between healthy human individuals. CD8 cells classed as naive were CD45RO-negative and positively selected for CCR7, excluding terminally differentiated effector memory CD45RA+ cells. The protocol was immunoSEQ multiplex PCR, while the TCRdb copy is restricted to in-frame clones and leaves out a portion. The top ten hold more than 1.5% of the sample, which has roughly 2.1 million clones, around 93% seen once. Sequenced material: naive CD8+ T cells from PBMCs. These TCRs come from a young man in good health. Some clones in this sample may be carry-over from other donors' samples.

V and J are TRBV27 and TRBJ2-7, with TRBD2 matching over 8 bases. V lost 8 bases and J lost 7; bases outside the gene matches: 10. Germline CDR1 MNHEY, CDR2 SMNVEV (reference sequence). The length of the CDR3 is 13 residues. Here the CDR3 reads CASWKGLVGEQYF. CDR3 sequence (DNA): TGTGCCAGCTGGAAGGGACTAGTCGGTGAGCAGTACTTC.

This CDR3 reads CASSEGPSYNEQFF. The DNA for the CDR3 is TGCGCCAGCAGTGAGGGGCCTTCCTACAATGAGCAGTTCTTC. This sequence joins TRBV10-1 and TRBJ2-1; D unresolved. Germline CDR1 reads WNHNN; CDR2 reads SYGVQD (reference sequence). This CDR3 spans 14 amino acids. V was trimmed by 2 bases and J by 1 base, leaving 6 bases between them.